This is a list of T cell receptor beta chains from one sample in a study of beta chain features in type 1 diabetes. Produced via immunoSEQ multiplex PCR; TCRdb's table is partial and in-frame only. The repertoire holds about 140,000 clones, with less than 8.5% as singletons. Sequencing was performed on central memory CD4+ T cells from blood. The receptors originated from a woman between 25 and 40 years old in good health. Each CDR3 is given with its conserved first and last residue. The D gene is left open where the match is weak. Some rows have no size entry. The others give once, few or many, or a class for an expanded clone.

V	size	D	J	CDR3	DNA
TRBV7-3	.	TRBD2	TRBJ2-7	CASSPSGGSYEQYF	TGTGCCAGCAGCCCTAGCGGGGGATCCTACGAGCAGTACTTC
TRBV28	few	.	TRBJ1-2	CASSSLVRGYTF	TGTGCCAGCAGTTCCCTGGTGCGGGGCTACACCTTC
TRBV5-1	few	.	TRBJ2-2	CASSSSGTNTGELFF	TGCGCCAGCAGCTCCTCCGGGACGAACACCGGGGAGCTGTTTTTT
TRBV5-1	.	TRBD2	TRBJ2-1	CASSNMGLAGGIYNEQFF	TGCGCCAGCAGCAATATGGGACTAGCGGGAGGCATATACAATGAGCAGTTCTTC
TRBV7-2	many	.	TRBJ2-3	CASSLDRGADTQYF	TGTGCCAGCAGCTTAGATCGCGGGGCAGATACGCAGTATTTT
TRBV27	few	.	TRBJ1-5	CASSLRGGGSLNQPQHF	TGTGCCAGCAGTTTGAGGGGAGGAGGATCCCTCAATCAGCCCCAGCATTTT
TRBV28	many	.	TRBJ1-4	CASSGGNEKLFF	TGTGCCAGCTCGGGGGGGAACGAAAAACTGTTTTTT
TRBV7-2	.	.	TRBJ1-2	CASSLRDSQSDTF	TGTGCCAGCAGCTTGCGGGACTCTCAGAGCGACACCTTC
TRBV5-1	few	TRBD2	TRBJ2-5	CASSWTSGSGETQYF	TGCGCCAGCAGCTGGACTAGCGGGAGTGGCGAGACCCAGTACTTC
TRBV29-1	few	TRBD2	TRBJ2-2	CSVLGTSGRIRTGELFF	TGCAGCGTCCTCGGGACTAGCGGGAGAATTCGTACCGGGGAGCTGTTTTTT
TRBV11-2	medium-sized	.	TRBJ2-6	CASSLLGVRNGANVLTF	TGTGCCAGCAGCCTCCTTGGTGTGCGGAATGGGGCCAACGTCCTGACTTTC
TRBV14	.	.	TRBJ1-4	CASSHLASTNEKLFF	TGTGCCAGCAGCCACCTGGCTTCAACTAATGAAAAACTGTTTTTT
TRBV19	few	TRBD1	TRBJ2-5	CASSSQGARETQYF	TGTGCCAGTAGTTCTCAGGGGGCTCGGGAGACCCAGTACTTC
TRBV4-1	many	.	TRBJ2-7	CASSQDSGRDYEQYF	TGCGCCAGCAGCCAGGATTCCGGGAGAGACTACGAGCAGTACTTC
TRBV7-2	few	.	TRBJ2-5	CASSLGNSPPETQYF	TGTGCCAGCAGCTTAGGGAACAGCCCCCCAGAGACCCAGTACTTC
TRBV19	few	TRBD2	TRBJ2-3	CASSRGLADTQYF	TGTGCCAGTAGTAGGGGACTAGCGGATACGCAGTATTTT
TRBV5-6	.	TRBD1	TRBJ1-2	CASSQPGQPVYGYTF	TGTGCCAGCAGCCAGCCGGGACAGCCTGTATATGGCTACACCTTC
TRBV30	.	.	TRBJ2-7	CAWSRPGGSYEQYF	TGTGCCTGGAGTAGGCCAGGGGGGTCCTACGAGCAGTACTTC
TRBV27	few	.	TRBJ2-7	CASSPSARQRSGYEQYF	TGTGCCAGCAGTCCCAGTGCCCGCCAACGCTCGGGCTACGAGCAGTACTTC
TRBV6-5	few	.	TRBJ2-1	CASRLDRNEQFF	TGTGCCAGCAGGTTAGACAGGAATGAGCAGTTCTTC
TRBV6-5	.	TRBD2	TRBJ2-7	CASRRTLAGVYEQYF	TGTGCCAGCAGGAGAACCCTAGCGGGAGTCTACGAGCAGTACTTC
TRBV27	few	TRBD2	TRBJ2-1	CASSSGTSGRIGEQFF	TGTGCCAGCAGTTCCGGGACTAGCGGGAGAATCGGTGAGCAGTTCTTC
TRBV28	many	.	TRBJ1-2	CASSSLIPMVDGYTF	TGTGCCAGCAGTTCCCTAATTCCAATGGTGGATGGCTACACCTTC
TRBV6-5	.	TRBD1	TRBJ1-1	CASSKQGWENTEAFF	TGTGCCAGCAGCAAACAGGGGTGGGAAAACACTGAAGCTTTCTTT
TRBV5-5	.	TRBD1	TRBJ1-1	CASSTGQGAGYTEAFF	TGTGCCAGCAGCACCGGACAGGGGGCGGGTTACACTGAAGCTTTCTTT
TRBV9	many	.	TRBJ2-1	CASSARGYNEQFF	TGTGCCAGCAGCGCGAGAGGGTACAATGAGCAGTTCTTC
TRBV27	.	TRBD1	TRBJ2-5	CASSSLGQGQETQYF	TGTGCCAGCAGTTCCCTAGGACAGGGCCAAGAGACCCAGTACTTC
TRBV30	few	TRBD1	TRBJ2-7	CAWSRQGSFGEQYF	TGTGCCTGGAGTCGACAGGGAAGCTTTGGCGAGCAGTACTTC
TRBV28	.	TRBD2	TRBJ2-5	CASTQLAGEQETQYF	TGTGCCAGCACCCAACTAGCGGGAGAACAAGAGACCCAGTACTTC
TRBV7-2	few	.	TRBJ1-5	CASSYDSFNQPQHF	TGTGCCAGCAGCTACGACAGCTTCAATCAGCCCCAGCATTTT
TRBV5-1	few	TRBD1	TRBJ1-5	CASRPHQGARNQPQHF	TGCGCCAGCAGACCTCACCAGGGGGCTCGGAATCAGCCCCAGCATTTT
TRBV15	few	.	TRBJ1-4	CATSRDITGSNEKLFF	TGTGCCACCAGCAGAGATATTACAGGGTCTAATGAAAAACTGTTTTTT
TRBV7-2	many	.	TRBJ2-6	CASSDYSSGANVLTF	TGTGCCAGCAGTGACTACAGCTCTGGGGCCAACGTCCTGACTTTC
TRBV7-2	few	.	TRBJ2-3	CASSLRISTDTQYF	TGTGCCAGCAGCCTGAGGATTAGCACAGATACGCAGTATTTT
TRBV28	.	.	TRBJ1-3	CASSLWTMGPGGNTIYF	TGTGCCAGCAGTTTATGGACGATGGGGCCAGGTGGAAACACCATATATTTT
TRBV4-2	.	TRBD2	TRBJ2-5	CASSPGLAGVQYF	TGTGCCAGCAGCCCGGGACTAGCGGGAGTGCAGTACTTC
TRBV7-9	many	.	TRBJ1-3	CASSSGQPSSGNTIYF	TGTGCCAGCAGCTCAGGCCAGCCCAGCTCTGGAAACACCATATATTTT
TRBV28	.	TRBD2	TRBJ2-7	CASSLPSRSGKIYEQYF	TGTGCCAGCAGTTTACCCTCGAGGAGCGGGAAGATCTACGAGCAGTACTTC
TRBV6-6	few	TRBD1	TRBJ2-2	CASSLGQGDTGELFF	TGTGCCAGCAGTTTAGGGCAGGGGGACACCGGGGAGCTGTTTTTT
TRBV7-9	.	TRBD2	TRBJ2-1	CASSLPMTSGRKYNEQFF	TGTGCCAGCAGCTTACCGATGACTAGCGGGAGGAAGTACAATGAGCAGTTCTTC
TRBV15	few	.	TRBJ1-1	CATSREGDYTEAFF	TGTGCCACCAGCAGAGAGGGGGACTACACTGAAGCTTTCTTT
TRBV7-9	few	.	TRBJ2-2	CASSPRGNTGELFF	TGTGCCAGCAGCCCAAGGGGCAACACCGGGGAGCTGTTTTTT
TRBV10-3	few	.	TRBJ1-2	CAITREGNYGYTF	TGTGCCATCACAAGGGAGGGGAACTATGGCTACACCTTC
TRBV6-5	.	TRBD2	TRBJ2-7	CASSPHTSVSYEQYF	TGTGCCAGCAGTCCCCACACTAGCGTCTCCTACGAGCAGTACTTC
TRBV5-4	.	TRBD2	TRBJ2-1	CASTSGLAGHVEQFF	TGTGCCAGCACATCCGGACTAGCAGGCCACGTTGAGCAGTTCTTC
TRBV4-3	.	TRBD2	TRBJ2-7	CASSQVRSGSYEQYF	TGCGCCAGCAGCCAAGTTAGGAGCGGGAGCTACGAGCAGTACTTC
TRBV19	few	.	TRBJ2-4	CASSRDSSYWNIQYF	TGTGCCAGTAGCCGAGACTCGAGTTACTGGAACATTCAGTACTTC
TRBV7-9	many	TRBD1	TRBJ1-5	CASSDGQGSVVLNQPQHF	TGTGCCAGCAGCGACGGACAGGGATCGGTGGTCTTGAATCAGCCCCAGCATTTT
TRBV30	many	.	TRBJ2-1	CAWSVVGGRKKYNEQFF	TGTGCCTGGAGTGTAGTAGGTGGGAGGAAGAAATACAATGAGCAGTTCTTC
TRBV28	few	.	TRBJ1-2	CASFSGEDPPYGYTF	TGTGCCAGCTTCTCCGGGGAGGACCCCCCGTATGGCTACACCTTC
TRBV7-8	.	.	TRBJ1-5	CASSLQSQDGNQPQHF	TGTGCCAGCAGCTTACAGTCGCAGGATGGCAATCAGCCCCAGCATTTT
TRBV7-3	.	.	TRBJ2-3	CASSPQTSFSTDTQYF	TGTGCCAGCAGCCCACAGACTAGTTTTAGCACAGATACGCAGTATTTT
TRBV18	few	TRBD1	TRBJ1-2	CASSPGTGDKNGYTF	TGTGCCAGCTCACCAGGGACAGGGGATAAGAATGGCTACACCTTC
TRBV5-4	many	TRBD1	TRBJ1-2	CASSGGTGHNYGYTF	TGTGCCAGCAGCGGGGGGACAGGGCATAACTATGGCTACACCTTC
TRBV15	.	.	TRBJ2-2	CATRYGGKNTGELFF	TGTGCCACCAGATATGGCGGGAAGAACACCGGGGAGCTGTTTTTT
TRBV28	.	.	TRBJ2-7	CASSFLREQYF	TGTGCCAGCAGCTTTCTCAGGGAGCAGTACTTC
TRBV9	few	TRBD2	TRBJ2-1	CASSGPSSGANNEQFF	TGTGCCAGCAGCGGCCCCTCAAGCGGGGCTAACAATGAGCAGTTCTTC